This entry features one T cell receptor beta chain sequence. These data belong to a study of OX40 agonist ivuxolimab in advanced cancers. V gave up 4 bases and J gave up 6 bases; unmatched junction bases: 7. The CDR3 length is 16 residues. Germline-derived CDR1 and CDR2 are LNHDA and SQIVND (reference sequence). Data came from immunoSEQ multiplex PCR; TCRdb stores just in-frame clones and leaves some out. Counted here are some 76,000 clones, 93% occurring once; the ten biggest clones make up less than 7%. This clonotype was sampled from an adult with an advanced solid tumor such as melanoma, head and neck, liver or kidney cancer. V gene TRBV19 combines with J gene TRBJ1-4; the match to TRBD1 covers 11 bases. The sample here was CD4+ or CD8+ T cells sorted from blood, taken in a trial of the OX40 agonist ivuxolimab. The CDR3 protein is CASSTWTGGADEKLFF. CDR3 in DNA: TGTGCCAGTAGTACCTGGACAGGGGGCGCAGATGAAAAACTGTTTTTT.